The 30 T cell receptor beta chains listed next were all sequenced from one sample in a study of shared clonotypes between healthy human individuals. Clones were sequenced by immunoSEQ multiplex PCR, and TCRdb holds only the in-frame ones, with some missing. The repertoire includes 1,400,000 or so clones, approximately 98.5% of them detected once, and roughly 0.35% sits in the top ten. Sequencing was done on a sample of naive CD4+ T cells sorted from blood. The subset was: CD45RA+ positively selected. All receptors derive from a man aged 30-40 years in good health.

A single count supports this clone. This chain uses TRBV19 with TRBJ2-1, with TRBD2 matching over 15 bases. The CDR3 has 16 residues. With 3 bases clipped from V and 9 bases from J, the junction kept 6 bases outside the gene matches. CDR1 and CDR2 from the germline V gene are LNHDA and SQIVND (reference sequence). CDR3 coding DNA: TGTGCCAGTAGTATCCCCGGACTAGCGGGAGGGTTTGAGCAGTTCTTC. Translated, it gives CASSIPGLAGGFEQFF.

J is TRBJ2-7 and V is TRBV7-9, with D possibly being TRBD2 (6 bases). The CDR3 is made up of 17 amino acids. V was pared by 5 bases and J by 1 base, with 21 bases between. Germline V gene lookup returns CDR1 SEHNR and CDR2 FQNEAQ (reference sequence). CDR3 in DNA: TGTGCCAGCAGCAAGAATTCGGAGGGCCTAGTATCCTACGAGCAGTACTTC. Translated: CASSKNSEGLVSYEQYF.

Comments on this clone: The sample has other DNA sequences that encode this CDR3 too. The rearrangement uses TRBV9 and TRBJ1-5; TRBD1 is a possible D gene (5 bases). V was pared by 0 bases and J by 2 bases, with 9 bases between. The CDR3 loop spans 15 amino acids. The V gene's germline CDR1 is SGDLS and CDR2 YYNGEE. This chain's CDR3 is CASSVGGTGNQPQHF. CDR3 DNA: TGTGCCAGCAGCGTAGGCGGGACCGGCAATCAGCCCCAGCATTTT.

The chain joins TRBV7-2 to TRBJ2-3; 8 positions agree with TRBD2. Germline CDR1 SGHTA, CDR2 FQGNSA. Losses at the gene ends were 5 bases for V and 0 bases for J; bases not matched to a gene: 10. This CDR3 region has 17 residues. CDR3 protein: CASSARRLARSTDTQYF. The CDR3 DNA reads TGTGCCAGCAGCGCGAGAAGACTAGCGCGGAGCACAGATACGCAGTATTTT.

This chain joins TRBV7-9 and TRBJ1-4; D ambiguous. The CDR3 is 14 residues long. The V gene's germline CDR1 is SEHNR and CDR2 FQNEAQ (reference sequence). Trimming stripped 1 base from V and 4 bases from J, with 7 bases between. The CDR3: CASSLGRNNEKLFF. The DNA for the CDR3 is TGTGCCAGCAGCTTAGGGCGGAATAATGAAAAACTGTTTTTT.

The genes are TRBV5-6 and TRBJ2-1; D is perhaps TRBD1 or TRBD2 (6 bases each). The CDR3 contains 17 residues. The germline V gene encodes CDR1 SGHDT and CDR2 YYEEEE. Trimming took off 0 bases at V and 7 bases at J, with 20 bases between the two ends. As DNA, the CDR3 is TGTGCCAGCAGCTTGGGAACAGGGTGGGACTCAAGGAATGAGCAGTTCTTC. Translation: CASSLGTGWDSRNEQFF.

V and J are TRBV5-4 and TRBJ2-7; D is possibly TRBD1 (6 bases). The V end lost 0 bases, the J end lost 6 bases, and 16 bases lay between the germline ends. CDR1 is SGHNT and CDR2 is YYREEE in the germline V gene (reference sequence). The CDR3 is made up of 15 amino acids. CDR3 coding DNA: TGTGCCAGCAGCTTGGGGGGCAGGGGTCTAGGCGAGCAGTACTTC. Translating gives CASSLGGRGLGEQYF. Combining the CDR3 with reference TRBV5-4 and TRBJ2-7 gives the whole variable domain ETGVTQSPTHLIKTRGQQVTLRCSSQSGHNTVSWYQQALGQGPQFIFQYYREEENGRGNFPPRFSGLQFPNYSSELNVNALELDDSALYLCASSLGGRGLGEQYFGPGTRLTVT.

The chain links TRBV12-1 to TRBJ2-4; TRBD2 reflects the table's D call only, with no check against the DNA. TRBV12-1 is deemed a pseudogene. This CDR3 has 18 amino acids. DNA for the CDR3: TGTGCCAGCAGGACTAGCGCGAAAACGGGTGTGGCCAAAAACATTCAGTACTTC. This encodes CASRTSAKTGVAKNIQYF.

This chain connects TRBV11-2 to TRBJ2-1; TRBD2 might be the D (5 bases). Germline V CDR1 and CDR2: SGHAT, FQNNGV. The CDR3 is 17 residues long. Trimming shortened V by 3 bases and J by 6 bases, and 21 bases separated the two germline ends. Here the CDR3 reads CASSFPLAGGIPNEQFF. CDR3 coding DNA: TGTGCCAGCAGCTTTCCCCTGGCAGGAGGTATCCCCAATGAGCAGTTCTTC.

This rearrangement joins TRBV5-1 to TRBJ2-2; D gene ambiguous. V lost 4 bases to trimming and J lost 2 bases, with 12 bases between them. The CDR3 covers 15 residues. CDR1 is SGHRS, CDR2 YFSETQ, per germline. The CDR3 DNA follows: TGCGCCAGCAGCCCACTGACTCACAACACCGGGGAGCTGTTTTTT. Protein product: CASSPLTHNTGELFF.

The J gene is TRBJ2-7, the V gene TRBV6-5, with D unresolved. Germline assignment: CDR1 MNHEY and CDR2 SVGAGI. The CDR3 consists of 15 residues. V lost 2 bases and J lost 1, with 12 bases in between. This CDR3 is CASSYTFDGSYEQYF. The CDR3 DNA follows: TGTGCCAGCAGTTACACTTTCGACGGATCCTACGAGCAGTACTTC.

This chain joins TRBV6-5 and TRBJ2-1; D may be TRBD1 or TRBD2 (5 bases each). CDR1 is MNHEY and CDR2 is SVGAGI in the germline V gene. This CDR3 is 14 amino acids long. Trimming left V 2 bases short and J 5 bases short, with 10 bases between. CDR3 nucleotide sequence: TGTGCCAGCAGTTACCAGGGACCCAACAATGAGCAGTTCTTC. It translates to CASSYQGPNNEQFF.

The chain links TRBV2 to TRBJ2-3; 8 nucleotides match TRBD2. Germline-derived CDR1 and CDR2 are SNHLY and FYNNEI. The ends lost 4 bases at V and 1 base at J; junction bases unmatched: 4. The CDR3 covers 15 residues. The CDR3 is CASSGTSSGTDTQYF. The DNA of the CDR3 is TGTGCCAGCAGTGGGACTAGCTCGGGCACAGATACGCAGTATTTT. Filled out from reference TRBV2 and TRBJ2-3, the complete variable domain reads EPEVTQTPSHQVTQMGQEVILRCVPISNHLYFYWYRQILGQKVEFLVSFYNNEISEKSEIFDDQFSVERPDGSNFTLKIRSTKLEDSAMYFCASSGTSSGTDTQYFGPGTRLTVL.

CDR3 protein: CASSPRGRGQETQYF. CDR3 DNA sequence: TGTGCCAGCAGCCCAAGGGGTCGGGGGCAAGAGACCCAGTACTTC. The V and J genes are TRBV7-9 and TRBJ2-5; TRBD2 might be the D (6 bases). CDR1 is SEHNR, CDR2 FQNEAQ, per germline (reference sequence). Trimming pared 5 bases from V and 2 bases from J, leaving 15 bases between. The CDR3 has 15 residues.

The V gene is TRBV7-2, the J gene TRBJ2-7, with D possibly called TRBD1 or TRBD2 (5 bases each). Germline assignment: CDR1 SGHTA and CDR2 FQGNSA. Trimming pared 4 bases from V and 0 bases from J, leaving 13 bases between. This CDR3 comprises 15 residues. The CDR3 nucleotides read TGTGCCAGCAGCTCCGTGCCGGGGACCTCCTACGAGCAGTACTTC. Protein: CASSSVPGTSYEQYF.

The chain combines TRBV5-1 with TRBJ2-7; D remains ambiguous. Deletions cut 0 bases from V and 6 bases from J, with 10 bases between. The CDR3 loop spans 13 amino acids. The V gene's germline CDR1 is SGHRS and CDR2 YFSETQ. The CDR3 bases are TGCGCCAGCAGCTTGGCAGCCCTTTCCGAGCAGTACTTC. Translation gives CASSLAALSEQYF.

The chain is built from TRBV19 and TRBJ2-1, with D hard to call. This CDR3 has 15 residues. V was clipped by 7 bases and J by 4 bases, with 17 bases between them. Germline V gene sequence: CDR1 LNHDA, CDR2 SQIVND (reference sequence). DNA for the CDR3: TGTGCCAGTACCTCCATCCCCCCACAATACAATGAGCAGTTCTTC. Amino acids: CASTSIPPQYNEQFF. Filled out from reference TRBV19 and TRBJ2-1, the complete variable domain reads DGGITQSPKYLFRKEGQNVTLSCEQNLNHDAMYWYRQDPGQGLRLIYYSQIVNDFQKGDIAEGYSVSREKKESFPLTVTSAQKNPTAFYLCASTSIPPQYNEQFFGPGTRLTVL.

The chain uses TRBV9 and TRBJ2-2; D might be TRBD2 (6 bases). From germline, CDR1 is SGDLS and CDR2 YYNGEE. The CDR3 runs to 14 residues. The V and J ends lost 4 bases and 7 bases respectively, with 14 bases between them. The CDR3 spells CASSPLMGGGELFF. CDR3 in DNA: TGTGCCAGCAGCCCCCTGATGGGAGGCGGGGAGCTGTTTTTT. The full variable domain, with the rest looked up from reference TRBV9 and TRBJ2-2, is DSGVTQTPKHLITATGQRVTLRCSPRSGDLSVYWYQQSLDQGLQFLIQYYNGEERAKGNILERFSAQQFPDLHSELNLSSLELGDSALYFCASSPLMGGGELFFGEGSRLTVL.

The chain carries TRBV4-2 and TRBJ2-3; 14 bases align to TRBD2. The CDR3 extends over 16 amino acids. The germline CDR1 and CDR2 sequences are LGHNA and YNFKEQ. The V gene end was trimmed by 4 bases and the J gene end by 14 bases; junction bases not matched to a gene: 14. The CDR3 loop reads CASSRSPGLAGENLYF. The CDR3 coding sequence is TGTGCCAGCAGCCGGAGTCCGGGACTAGCGGGAGAGAATCTGTATTTT.

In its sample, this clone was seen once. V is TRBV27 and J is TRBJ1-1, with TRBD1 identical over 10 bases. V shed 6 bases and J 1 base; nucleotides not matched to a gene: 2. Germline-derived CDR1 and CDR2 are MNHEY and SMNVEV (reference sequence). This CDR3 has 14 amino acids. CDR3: CASSRQGANTEAFF. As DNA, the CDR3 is TGTGCCAGCAGCCGACAGGGGGCGAACACTGAAGCTTTCTTT.

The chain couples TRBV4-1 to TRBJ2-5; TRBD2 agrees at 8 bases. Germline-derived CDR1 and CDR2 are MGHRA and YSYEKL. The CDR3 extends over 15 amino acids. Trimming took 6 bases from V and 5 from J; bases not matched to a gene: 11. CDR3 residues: CASRLHLAGTETQYF. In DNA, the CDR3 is TGCGCCAGCAGGTTACATTTAGCGGGAACGGAGACCCAGTACTTC.

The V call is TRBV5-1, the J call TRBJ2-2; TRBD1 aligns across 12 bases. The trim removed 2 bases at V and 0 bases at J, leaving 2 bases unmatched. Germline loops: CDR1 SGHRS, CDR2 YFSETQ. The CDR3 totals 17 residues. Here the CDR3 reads CASSFGTGGPNTGELFF. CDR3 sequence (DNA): TGCGCCAGCAGCTTCGGGACAGGGGGCCCGAACACCGGGGAGCTGTTTTTT.

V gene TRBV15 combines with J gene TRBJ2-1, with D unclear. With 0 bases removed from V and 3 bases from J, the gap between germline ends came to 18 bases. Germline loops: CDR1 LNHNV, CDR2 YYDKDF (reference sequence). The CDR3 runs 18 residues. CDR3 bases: TGTGCCACCAGCAGAGACCCCATGAGAGATACCTTCTACAATGAGCAGTTCTTC. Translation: CATSRDPMRDTFYNEQFF.

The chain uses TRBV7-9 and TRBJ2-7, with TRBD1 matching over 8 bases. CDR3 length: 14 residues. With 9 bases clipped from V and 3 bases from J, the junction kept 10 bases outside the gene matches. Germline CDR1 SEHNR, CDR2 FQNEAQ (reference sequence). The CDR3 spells CASFQGAPYYEQYF. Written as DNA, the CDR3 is TGTGCCAGTTTTCAGGGGGCCCCCTACTACGAGCAGTACTTC.

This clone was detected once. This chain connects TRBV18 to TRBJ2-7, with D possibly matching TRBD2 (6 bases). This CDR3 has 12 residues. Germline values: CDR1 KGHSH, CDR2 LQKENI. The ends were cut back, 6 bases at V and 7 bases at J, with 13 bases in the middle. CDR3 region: CASSLLRGEQYF. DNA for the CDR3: TGTGCCAGCTCGCTTCTTCGGGGGGAGCAGTACTTC.

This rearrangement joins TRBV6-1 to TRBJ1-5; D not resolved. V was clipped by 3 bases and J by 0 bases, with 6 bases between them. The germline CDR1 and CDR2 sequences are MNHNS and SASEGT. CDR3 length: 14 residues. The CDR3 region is CASSDLNSNQPQHF. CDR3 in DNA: TGTGCCAGCAGTGATCTGAATAGCAATCAGCCCCAGCATTTT.

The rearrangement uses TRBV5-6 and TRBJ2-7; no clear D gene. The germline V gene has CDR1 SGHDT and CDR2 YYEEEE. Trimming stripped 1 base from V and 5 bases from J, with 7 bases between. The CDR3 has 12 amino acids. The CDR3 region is CASSLYTHEQYF. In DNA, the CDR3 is TGTGCCAGCAGCTTGTACACCCACGAGCAGTACTTC. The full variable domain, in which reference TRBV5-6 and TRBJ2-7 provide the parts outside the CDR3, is DAGVTQSPTHLIKTRGQQVTLRCSPKSGHDTVSWYQQALGQGPQFIFQYYEEEERQRGNFPDRFSGHQFPNYSSELNVNALLLGDSALYLCASSLYTHEQYFGPGTRLTVT.

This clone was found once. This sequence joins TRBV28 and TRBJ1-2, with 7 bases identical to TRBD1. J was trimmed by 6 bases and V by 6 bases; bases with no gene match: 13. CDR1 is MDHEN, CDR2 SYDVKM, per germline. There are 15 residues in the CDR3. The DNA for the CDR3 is TGTGCCAGCAGCCTCGACCTACAGGGGCGCAATGGCTACACCTTC. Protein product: CASSLDLQGRNGYTF.

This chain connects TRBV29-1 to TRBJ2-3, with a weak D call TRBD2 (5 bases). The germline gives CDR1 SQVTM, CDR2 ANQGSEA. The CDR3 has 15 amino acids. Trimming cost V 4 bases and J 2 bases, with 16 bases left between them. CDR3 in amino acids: CSVAGGELDTDTQYF. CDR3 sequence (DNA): TGCAGCGTTGCCGGCGGCGAACTAGACACAGATACGCAGTATTTT.

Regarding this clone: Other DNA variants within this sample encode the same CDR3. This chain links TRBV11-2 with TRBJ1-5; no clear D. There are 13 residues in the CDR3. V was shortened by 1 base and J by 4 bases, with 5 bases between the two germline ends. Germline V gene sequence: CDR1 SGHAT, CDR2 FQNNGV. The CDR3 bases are TGTGCCAGCAGCTTAGGGCTGAATCAGCCCCAGCATTTT. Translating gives CASSLGLNQPQHF. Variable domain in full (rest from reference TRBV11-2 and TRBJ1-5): EAGVAQSPRYKIIEKRQSVAFWCNPISGHATLYWYQQILGQGPKLLIQFQNNGVVDDSQLPKDRFSAERLKGVDSTLKIQPAKLEDSAVYLCASSLGLNQPQHFGDGTRLSIL.